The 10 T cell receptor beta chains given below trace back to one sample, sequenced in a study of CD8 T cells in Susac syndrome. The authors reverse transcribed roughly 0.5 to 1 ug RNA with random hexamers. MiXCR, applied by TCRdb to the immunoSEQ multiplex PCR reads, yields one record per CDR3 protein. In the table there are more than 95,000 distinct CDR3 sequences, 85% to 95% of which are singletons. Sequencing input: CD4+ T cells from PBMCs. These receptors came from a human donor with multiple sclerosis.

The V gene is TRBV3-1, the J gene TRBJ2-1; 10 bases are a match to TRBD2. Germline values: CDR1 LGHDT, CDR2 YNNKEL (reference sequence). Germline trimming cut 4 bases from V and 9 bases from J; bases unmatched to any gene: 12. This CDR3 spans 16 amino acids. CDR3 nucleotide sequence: TGTGCCAGCAGCCCAGAAGCGGGGGGGCGTTTGTTTGAGCAGTTCTTC. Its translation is CASSPEAGGRLFEQFF.

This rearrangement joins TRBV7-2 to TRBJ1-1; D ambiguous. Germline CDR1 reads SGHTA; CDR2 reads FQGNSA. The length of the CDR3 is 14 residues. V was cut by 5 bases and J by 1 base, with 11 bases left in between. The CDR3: CASSLGPANTEAFF. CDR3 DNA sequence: TGTGCCAGCAGCCTCGGGCCGGCGAACACTGAAGCTTTCTTT.

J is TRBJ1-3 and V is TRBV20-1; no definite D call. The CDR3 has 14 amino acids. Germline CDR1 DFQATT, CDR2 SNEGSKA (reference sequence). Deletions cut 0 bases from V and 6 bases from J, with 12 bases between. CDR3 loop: CSARDLLGPNTIYF. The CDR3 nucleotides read TGCAGTGCTAGAGATCTGCTCGGACCAAACACCATATATTTT.

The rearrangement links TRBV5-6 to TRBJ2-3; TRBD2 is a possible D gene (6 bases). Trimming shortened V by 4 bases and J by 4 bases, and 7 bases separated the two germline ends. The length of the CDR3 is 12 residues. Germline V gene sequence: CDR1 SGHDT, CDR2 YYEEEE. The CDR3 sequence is CASSRGADTQYF. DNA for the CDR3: TGTGCCAGCAGCCGCGGGGCAGATACGCAGTATTTT.

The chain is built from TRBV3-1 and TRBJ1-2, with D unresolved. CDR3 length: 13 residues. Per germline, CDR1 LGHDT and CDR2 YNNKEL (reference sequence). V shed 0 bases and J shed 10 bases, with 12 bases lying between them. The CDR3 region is CASSQEAQRDYTF. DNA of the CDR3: TGTGCCAGCAGCCAAGAGGCACAAAGAGACTACACCTTC.

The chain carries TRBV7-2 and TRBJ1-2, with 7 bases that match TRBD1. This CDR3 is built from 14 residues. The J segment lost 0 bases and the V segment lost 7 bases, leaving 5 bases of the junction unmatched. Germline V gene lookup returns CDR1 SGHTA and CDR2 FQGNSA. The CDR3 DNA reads TGTGCCAGCAACCGACAGGGAACTAACTATGGCTACACCTTC. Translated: CASNRQGTNYGYTF.

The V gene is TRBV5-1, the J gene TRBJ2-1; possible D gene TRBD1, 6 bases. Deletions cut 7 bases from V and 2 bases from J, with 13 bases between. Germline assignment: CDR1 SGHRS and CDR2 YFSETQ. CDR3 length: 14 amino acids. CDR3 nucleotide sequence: TGCGCCAGCCCCATACAGGGTGCCTACAATGAGCAGTTCTTC. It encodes CASPIQGAYNEQFF. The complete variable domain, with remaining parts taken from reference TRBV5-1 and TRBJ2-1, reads KAGVTQTPRYLIKTRGQQVTLSCSPISGHRSVSWYQQTPGQGLQFLFEYFSETQRNKGNFPGRFSGRQFSNSRSEMNVSTLELGDSALYLCASPIQGAYNEQFFGPGTRLTVL.

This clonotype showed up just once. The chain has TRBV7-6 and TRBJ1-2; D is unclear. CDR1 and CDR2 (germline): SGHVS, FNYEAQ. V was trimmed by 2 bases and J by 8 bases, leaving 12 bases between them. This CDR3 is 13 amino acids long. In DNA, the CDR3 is TGTGCCAGCAGCTTAACCGAAGGCGGGGGCTACACCTTC. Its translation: CASSLTEGGGYTF. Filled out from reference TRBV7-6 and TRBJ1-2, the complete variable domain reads GAGVSQSPRYKVTKRGQDVALRCDPISGHVSLYWYRQALGQGPEFLTYFNYEAQQDKSGLPNDRFSAERPEGSISTLTIQRTEQRDSAMYRCASSLTEGGGYTFGSGTRLTVV.

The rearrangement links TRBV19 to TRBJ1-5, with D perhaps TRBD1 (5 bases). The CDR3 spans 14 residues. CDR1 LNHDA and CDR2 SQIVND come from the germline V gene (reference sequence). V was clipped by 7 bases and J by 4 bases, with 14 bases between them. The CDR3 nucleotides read TGTGCCAGTAAAGTCGGCAGGGATAATCAGCCCCAGCATTTT. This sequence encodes CASKVGRDNQPQHF.

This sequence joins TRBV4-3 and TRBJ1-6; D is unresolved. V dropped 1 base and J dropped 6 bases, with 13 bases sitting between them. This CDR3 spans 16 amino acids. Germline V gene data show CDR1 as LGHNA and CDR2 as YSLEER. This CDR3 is CASSQAFLGSNSPLHF. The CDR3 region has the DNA TGCGCCAGCAGCCAAGCCTTCTTGGGAAGTAATTCACCCCTCCACTTT.